These 15 T cell receptor beta chains originate from one sample sequenced in a study of T cells of healthy individuals. MiXCR, applied by TCRdb to the 5' RACE reads, yields one record per CDR3 protein. The profile covers tens of thousands of distinct CDR3 sequences, with around 15% appearing a single time and around 4.7% taken by the ten largest. The receptors were sampled from a human donor in good health.

In its sample, this clonotype was seen many times. The genes are TRBV28 and TRBJ1-6; D uncertain. Germline loops: CDR1 MDHEN, CDR2 SYDVKM. Deletions cut 3 bases from V and 7 bases from J, with 16 bases between. The CDR3 is 16 amino acids. The CDR3 bases are TGTGCCAGCAGTTTGAGTTTGCCAGGAGAAAATTCACCCCTCCACTTT. This codes for CASSLSLPGENSPLHF.

This clonotype was counted between two and nine times. This rearrangement joins TRBV5-1 to TRBJ2-1; no clear D gene. V gave up 2 bases and J gave up 4 bases, with 7 bases separating them. The CDR3 has 13 amino acids. Germline V lookup: CDR1 SGHRS, CDR2 YFSETQ. CDR3 in DNA: TGCGCCAGCAGCTTCAGAGAATACAATGAGCAGTTCTTC. Translating gives CASSFREYNEQFF. The full variable domain, rest sourced from reference TRBV5-1 and TRBJ2-1, is KAGVTQTPRYLIKTRGQQVTLSCSPISGHRSVSWYQQTPGQGLQFLFEYFSETQRNKGNFPGRFSGRQFSNSRSEMNVSTLELGDSALYLCASSFREYNEQFFGPGTRLTVL.

For the CDR3, the DNA is TGTGCCATCAGGGGGGGCGGGAGCGCGTCGAATGAGCAGTTCTTC. This sequence encodes CAIRGGGSASNEQFF. This chain links TRBV10-3 with TRBJ2-1, with D possibly being TRBD2 (7 bases). In germline, CDR1 is ENHRY, CDR2 SYGVKD. The CDR3 covers 15 residues. Trimming cost V 6 bases and J 7 bases, with 19 bases left between them.

This clonotype was seen repeatedly, ten times or more. The chain employs TRBV20-1 and TRBJ2-7; D not certain. V lost 0 bases to trimming and J lost 6 bases, with 12 bases between them. There are 13 residues in the CDR3. The germline CDR1 and CDR2 sequences are DFQATT and SNEGSKA (reference sequence). Here the CDR3 reads CSARDLDGREQYF. Written as DNA, the CDR3 is TGCAGTGCTAGAGATCTGGACGGACGCGAGCAGTACTTC.

This clonotype has a count of ten or more. The V call is TRBV19, the J call TRBJ1-6; D is unresolved. The CDR3 runs 15 residues. Trimming removed 3 bases from V and 0 bases from J, with 6 bases in between. Germline V gene lookup returns CDR1 LNHDA and CDR2 SQIVND (reference sequence). CDR3 in amino acids: CASSMVLSYNSPLHF. CDR3 nucleotides: TGTGCCAGTAGTATGGTTCTCTCCTATAATTCACCCCTCCACTTT.

CDR3: CAIRAGGPYNEQFF. The CDR3 DNA sequence: TGTGCCATCAGAGCGGGGGGCCCCTACAATGAGCAGTTCTTC. This sequence joins TRBV10-3 and TRBJ2-1, with TRBD2 identical over 9 bases. Germline assignment: CDR1 ENHRY and CDR2 SYGVKD. The ends lost 6 bases at V and 2 bases at J; junction bases unmatched: 2. CDR3 size: 14 residues.

This clonotype was seen at least ten times. The rearrangement links TRBV27 to TRBJ2-3, with TRBD1 matching 10 bases. The germline V gene has CDR1 MNHEY and CDR2 SMNVEV (reference sequence). V gave up 3 bases and J gave up 5 bases; unmatched junction bases: 5. CDR3 length: 15 amino acids. In DNA, the CDR3 is TGTGCCAGCAGTTTGGGGACAGGGGTGTTAGATACGCAGTATTTT. It yields the protein CASSLGTGVLDTQYF.

This clonotype was seen repeatedly, ten times or more. This chain uses TRBV12-3 or TRBV12-4 with TRBJ1-2; possible D gene TRBD1, 6 bases. The ends were cut back, 4 bases at V and 5 bases at J, with 14 bases in the middle. The CDR3 length is 14 residues. In DNA form, the CDR3 reads TGTGCCAGCAGTTCCCTCGGGGGCGCATATGGCTACACCTTC. Translation: CASSSLGGAYGYTF.

This clonotype occurred a few times. This sequence joins TRBV11-3 and TRBJ2-2; 11 bases line up with TRBD2. The CDR3 runs 18 residues. Germline V lookup: CDR1 SGHNT, CDR2 YENEEA. J was trimmed by 6 bases and V by 1 base; bases with no gene match: 10. The CDR3 bases are TGTGCCAGCAGCTTAGCGGTTCCCTATAGCGGGAGGGCCGGGGAGCTGTTTTTT. This sequence encodes CASSLAVPYSGRAGELFF.

This clonotype has a count of ten or more. This sequence joins TRBV3-1 and TRBJ1-4; D remains unclear. This CDR3 has 12 residues. CDR1 LGHDT and CDR2 YNNKEL come from the germline V gene (reference sequence). The ends were cut back, 2 bases at V and 5 bases at J, with 3 bases in the middle. The CDR3 protein is CASSQMNEKLFF. The DNA of the CDR3 is TGTGCCAGCAGCCAAATGAATGAAAAACTGTTTTTT.

The V and J genes are TRBV6-2 or TRBV6-3 and TRBJ2-3; D gene unclear. Germline assignment: CDR1 MNHEY and CDR2 SVGEGT. This CDR3 comprises 13 residues. V was cut by 0 bases and J by 2 bases, with 3 bases left in between. The CDR3 loop reads CASSYSYTDTQYF. The CDR3 DNA reads as TGTGCCAGCAGTTACTCGTACACAGATACGCAGTATTTT.

In its sample, this clonotype was seen a few times. The chain carries TRBV7-2 and TRBJ1-6, with D possibly TRBD1 on 5 matching bases. The CDR3 has 16 residues. Germline lookup yields CDR1 SGHTA and CDR2 FQGNSA. V was shortened by 8 bases and J by 1 base, with 15 bases between the two germline ends. This CDR3 is CASLQAGRSYNSPLHF. The CDR3 region has the DNA TGTGCCAGCCTCCAGGCAGGGAGGTCCTATAATTCACCCCTCCACTTT. Full variable domain (outside the CDR3, taken from reference TRBV7-2 and TRBJ1-6): GAGVSQSPSNKVTEKGKDVELRCDPISGHTALYWYRQSLGQGLEFLIYFQGNSAPDKSGLPSDRFSAERTGGSVSTLTIQRTQQEDSAVYLCASLQAGRSYNSPLHFGNGTRLTVT.

This clonotype was picked up many times. The chain is built from TRBV6-5 and TRBJ2-4, with D possibly matching TRBD1 (6 bases). The CDR3 is 14 amino acids. The V end was cut by 7 bases, the J end by 7 bases, with 17 bases between. Germline CDR1 reads MNHEY; CDR2 reads SVGAGI. CDR3 protein: CASTSEPTGNIQYF. CDR3 nucleotide sequence: TGTGCCAGCACCTCCGAACCCACAGGGAACATTCAGTACTTC.

The chain carries TRBV20-1 and TRBJ1-6; D unresolved. The CDR3 is 13 residues long. Per germline, CDR1 DFQATT and CDR2 SNEGSKA (reference sequence). Trimming left V 0 bases short and J 10 bases short, with 10 bases between. The CDR3 loop reads CSARDKTGSPLHF. The CDR3 nucleotides are TGCAGTGCTAGAGATAAGACGGGCTCACCCCTCCACTTT.

This clonotype was counted at least ten times. V and J are TRBV6-5 and TRBJ2-5; 8 bases map to TRBD1. V lost 3 bases and J lost 4; bases outside the gene matches: 10. Germline loops: CDR1 MNHEY, CDR2 SVGAGI. The CDR3 is 16 residues long. The CDR3 protein is CASSYRQGALGETQYF. The CDR3 DNA is TGTGCCAGCAGTTATCGGCAGGGGGCTTTAGGAGAGACCCAGTACTTC.